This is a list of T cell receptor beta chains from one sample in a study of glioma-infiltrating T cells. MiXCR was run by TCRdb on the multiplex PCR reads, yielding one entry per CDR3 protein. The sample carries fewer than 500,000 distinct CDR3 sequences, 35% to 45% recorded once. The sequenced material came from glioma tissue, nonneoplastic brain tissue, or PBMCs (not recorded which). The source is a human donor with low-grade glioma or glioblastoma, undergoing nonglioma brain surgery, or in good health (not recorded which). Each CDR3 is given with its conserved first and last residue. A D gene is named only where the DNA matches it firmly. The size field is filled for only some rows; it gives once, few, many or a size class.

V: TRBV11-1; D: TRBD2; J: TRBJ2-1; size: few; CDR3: CASSPRLAGGNNEQFF; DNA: TGTGCCAGCAGCCCCCGACTAGCGGGAGGTAATAATGAGCAGTTCTTC
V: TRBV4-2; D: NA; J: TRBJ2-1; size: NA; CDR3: CASSQGSDSSYNEQFF; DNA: TGTGCCAGCAGCCAAGGGAGCGATAGCTCCTACAATGAGCAGTTCTTC
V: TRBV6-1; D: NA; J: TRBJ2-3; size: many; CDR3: CASSLQGPSTDTQYF; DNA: TGTGCCAGCTCCCTTCAGGGCCCCAGCACAGATACGCAGTATTTT
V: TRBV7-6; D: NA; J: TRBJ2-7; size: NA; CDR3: CASSLAVISGPSLSYEQYF; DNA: TGTGCCAGCAGCTTAGCGGTAATTAGCGGTCCTAGTCTTTCCTACGAGCAGTACTTC
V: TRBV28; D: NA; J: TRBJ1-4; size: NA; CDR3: CAIQTTNEKLFF; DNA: TGTGCCATCCAGACGACTAATGAAAAACTGTTTTTT
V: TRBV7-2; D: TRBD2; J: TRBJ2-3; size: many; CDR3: CASSLLAGGGTDTQYF; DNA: TGTGCCAGCAGCTTACTAGCGGGAGGGGGCACAGATACGCAGTATTTT
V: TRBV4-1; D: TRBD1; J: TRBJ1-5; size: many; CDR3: CASSQGQGNQPQHF; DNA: TGCGCCAGCAGCCAAGGACAGGGGAATCAGCCCCAGCATTTT
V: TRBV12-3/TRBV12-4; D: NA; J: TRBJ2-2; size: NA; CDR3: CASSRGWTGELFF; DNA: TGTGCCAGCAGTCGGGGATGGACCGGGGAGCTGTTTTTT
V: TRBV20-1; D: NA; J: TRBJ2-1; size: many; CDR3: CSAKRMSSYNEQFF; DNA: TGCAGTGCTAAGCGGATGAGCTCCTACAATGAGCAGTTCTTC
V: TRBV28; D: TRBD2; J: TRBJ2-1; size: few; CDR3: CAGSSLGLAAYNEQFF; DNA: TGTGCCGGCAGTTCCCTAGGACTAGCGGCCTACAATGAGCAGTTCTTC
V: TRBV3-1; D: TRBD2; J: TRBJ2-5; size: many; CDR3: CASSQGLAPHQYF; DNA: TGTGCCAGCAGCCAAGGACTAGCACCCCACCAGTACTTC
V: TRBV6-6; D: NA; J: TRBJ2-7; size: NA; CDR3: CASSPPVTGRSHSYEQYF; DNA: TGTGCCAGCTCACCACCGGTAACAGGGCGTAGCCACTCCTACGAGCAGTACTTC
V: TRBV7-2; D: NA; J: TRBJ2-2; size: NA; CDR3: CASSLFPQGANTGELFF; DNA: TGTGCCAGCAGCTTATTCCCACAGGGCGCGAACACCGGGGAGCTGTTTTTT
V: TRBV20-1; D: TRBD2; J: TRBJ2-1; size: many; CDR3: CSATSGAYNEQFF; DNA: TGCAGTGCTACTAGCGGCGCCTACAATGAGCAGTTCTTC